The sequence of this T cell receptor (beta chain) was determined in a study of CD8 T cells in Susac syndrome. RNA totalling about 0.45 to 1 ug underwent reverse transcription with random hexamers. MiXCR, run by TCRdb on the immunoSEQ multiplex PCR reads, gives a single entry per CDR3 protein. The repertoire holds 110,000 or so distinct CDR3 sequences, with 92% as singletons. Germline trimming cut 2 bases from V and 0 bases from J; bases unmatched to any gene: 6. Germline V gene data show CDR1 as SGHRS and CDR2 as YFSETQ. CDR3 length: 17 amino acids. The TCR sequence derives from a human donor in good health. The chain combines TRBV5-1 with TRBJ2-2, with 8 bases identical to TRBD1. The sample was CD8+ T cells from PBMCs. CDR3 in DNA: TGCGCCAGCAGCTTTCAGGGGGCTAACTCGAACACCGGGGAGCTGTTTTTT. Protein: CASSFQGANSNTGELFF.